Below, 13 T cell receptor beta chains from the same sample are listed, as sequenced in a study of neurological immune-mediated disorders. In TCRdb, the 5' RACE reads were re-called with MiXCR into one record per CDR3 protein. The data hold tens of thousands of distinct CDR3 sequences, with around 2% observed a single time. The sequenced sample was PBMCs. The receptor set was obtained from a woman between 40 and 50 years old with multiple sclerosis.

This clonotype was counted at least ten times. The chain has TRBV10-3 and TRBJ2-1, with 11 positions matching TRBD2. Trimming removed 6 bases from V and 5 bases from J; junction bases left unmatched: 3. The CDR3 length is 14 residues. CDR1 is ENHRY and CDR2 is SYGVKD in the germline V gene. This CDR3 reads CAIRASGGNNEQFF. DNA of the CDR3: TGTGCCATCAGGGCTAGCGGGGGGAACAATGAGCAGTTCTTC.

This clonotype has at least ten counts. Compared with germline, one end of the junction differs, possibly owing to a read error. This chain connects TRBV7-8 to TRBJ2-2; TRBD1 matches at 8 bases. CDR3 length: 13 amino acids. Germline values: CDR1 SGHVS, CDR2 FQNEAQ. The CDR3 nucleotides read TGTGCCGGCAGGGGGCGCGACACCGGGGAGCTGTTTTTT. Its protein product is CAGRGRDTGELFF.

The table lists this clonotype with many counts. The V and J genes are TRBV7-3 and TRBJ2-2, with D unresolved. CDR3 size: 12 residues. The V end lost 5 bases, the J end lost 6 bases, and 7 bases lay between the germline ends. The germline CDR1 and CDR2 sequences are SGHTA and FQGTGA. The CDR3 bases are TGTGCCAGCAGCCTCGACGCCGGGGAGCTGTTTTTT. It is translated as CASSLDAGELFF.

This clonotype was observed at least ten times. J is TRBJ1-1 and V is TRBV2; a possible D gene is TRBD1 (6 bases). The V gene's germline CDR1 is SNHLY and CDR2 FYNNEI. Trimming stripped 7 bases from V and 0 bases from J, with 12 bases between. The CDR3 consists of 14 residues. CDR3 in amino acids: CASKRGELNTEAFF. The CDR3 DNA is TGTGCCAGCAAAAGGGGGGAATTGAACACTGAAGCTTTCTTT.

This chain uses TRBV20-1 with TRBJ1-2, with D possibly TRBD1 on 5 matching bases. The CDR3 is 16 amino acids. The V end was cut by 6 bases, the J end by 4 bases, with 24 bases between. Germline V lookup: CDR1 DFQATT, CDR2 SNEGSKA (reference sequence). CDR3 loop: CSATRGLGDQAYGYTF. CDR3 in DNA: TGCAGTGCCACCCGCGGTCTGGGGGACCAGGCCTATGGCTACACCTTC.

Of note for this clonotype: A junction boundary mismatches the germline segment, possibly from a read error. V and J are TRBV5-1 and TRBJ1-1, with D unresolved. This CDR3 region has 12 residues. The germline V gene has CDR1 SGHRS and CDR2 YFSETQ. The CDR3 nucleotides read TGCGACAGCCGGGAACCGGGCACTGAAGCTTTCTTT. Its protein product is CDSREPGTEAFF. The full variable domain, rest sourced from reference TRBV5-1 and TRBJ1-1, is KAGVTQTPRYLIKTRGQQVTLSCSPISGHRSVSWYQQTPGQGLQFLFEYFSETQRNKGNFPGRFSGRQFSNSRSEMNVSTLELGDSALYLCDSREPGTEAFFGQGTRLTVV.

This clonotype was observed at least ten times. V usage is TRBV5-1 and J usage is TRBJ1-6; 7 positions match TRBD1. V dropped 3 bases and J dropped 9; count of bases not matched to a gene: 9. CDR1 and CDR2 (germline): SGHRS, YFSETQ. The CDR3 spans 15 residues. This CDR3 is CASSYGTATSSPLHF. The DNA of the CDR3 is TGCGCCAGCAGCTATGGGACAGCTACAAGTTCACCCCTCCACTTT.

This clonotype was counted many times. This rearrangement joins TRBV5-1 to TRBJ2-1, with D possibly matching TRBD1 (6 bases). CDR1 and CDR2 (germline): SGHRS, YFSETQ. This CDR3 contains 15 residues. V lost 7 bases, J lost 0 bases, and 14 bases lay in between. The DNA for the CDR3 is TGCGCCAGCTTGGACAGCCCGAACTCCTACAATGAGCAGTTCTTC. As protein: CASLDSPNSYNEQFF.

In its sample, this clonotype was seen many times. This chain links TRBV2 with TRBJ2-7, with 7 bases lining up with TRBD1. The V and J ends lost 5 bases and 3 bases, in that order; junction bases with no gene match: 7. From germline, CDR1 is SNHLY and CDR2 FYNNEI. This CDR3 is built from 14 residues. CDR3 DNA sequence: TGTGCCAGCAGTACCGGGACAGTCATCTACGAGCAGTACTTC. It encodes CASSTGTVIYEQYF.

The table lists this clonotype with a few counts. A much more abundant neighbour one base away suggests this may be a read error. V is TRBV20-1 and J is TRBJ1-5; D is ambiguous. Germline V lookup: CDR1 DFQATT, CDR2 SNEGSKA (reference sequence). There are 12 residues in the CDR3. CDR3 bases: TGCAGTGATAGAGACAACAAGGGGCCCCAGCATTTT. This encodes CSDRDNKGPQHF.

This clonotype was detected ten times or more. CDR3 nucleotides: TGCAGTGCTAGGACAGGGGAAGAGACCCAGTACTTC. It encodes CSARTGEETQYF. The V gene is TRBV20-1, the J gene TRBJ2-5; 8 bases line up with TRBD1. The J segment lost 3 bases and the V segment lost 3 bases, leaving 0 bases of the junction unmatched. The germline CDR1 and CDR2 sequences are DFQATT and SNEGSKA (reference sequence). This CDR3 region has 12 residues.

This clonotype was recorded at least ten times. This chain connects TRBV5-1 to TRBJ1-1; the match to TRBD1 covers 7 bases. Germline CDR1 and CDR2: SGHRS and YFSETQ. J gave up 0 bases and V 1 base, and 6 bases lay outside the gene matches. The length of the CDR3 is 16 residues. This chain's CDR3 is CASSLQDRTMNTEAFF. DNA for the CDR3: TGCGCCAGCAGCTTGCAGGACAGGACCATGAACACTGAAGCTTTCTTT.

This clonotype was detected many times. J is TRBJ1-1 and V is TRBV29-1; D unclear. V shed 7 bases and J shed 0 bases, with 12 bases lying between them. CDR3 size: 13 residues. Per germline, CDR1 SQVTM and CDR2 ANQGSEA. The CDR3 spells CSANGRMNTEAFF. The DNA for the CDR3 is TGCAGCGCAAATGGCAGGATGAACACTGAAGCTTTCTTT. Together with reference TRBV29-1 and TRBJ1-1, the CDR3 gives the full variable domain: SAVISQKPSRDICQRGTSLTIQCQVDSQVTMMFWYRQQPGQSLTLIATANQGSEATYESGFVIDKFPISRPNLTFSTLTVSNMSPEDSSIYLCSANGRMNTEAFFGQGTRLTVV.